A selection of T cell receptor beta chains follows, all from one sample in a study of blood T cell repertoires in COVID-19. Sequenced by immunoSEQ multiplex PCR; TCRdb stores in-frame clones only, minus some. The data contain 300,000 to 450,000 clones, about nine tenths of them singletons. Specimen: PBMCs or T cells enriched from blood (not recorded which). The receptor source for this set is a woman in her 30s who had been exposed to COVID-19. The CDR3 runs from the conserved cysteine through the conserved F or W. A D gene is named only where the DNA matches it firmly. Clone size is stated in some rows and not others, as once, few, many or a class when expanded.

j_gene | len | d_gene | v_gene | abundance | CDR3aa | CDR3nt
TRBJ1-2 | 16 | . | TRBV7-6 | . | CASSLESAHSGAGYTF | TGTGCCAGCAGCTTAGAGTCGGCCCACTCGGGAGCTGGCTACACCTTC
TRBJ2-5 | 17 | TRBD2 | TRBV10-3 | . | CAISDRDRLAGEETQYF | TGTGCCATCAGTGACCGCGATCGACTAGCGGGAGAAGAGACCCAGTACTTC
TRBJ2-7 | 16 | . | TRBV29-1 | . | CSVEGTEGSVPYEQYF | TGCAGCGTTGAAGGGACAGAGGGGAGCGTCCCCTACGAGCAGTACTTC
TRBJ1-3 | 16 | . | TRBV18 | . | CASSPGGTYSGNTIYF | TGTGCCAGCTCACCAGGCGGCACTTACTCTGGAAACACCATATATTTT
TRBJ2-7 | 15 | TRBD2 | TRBV14 | . | CASSQGAGGAYEQYF | TGTGCCAGCAGCCAAGGAGCGGGAGGGGCCTACGAGCAGTACTTC
TRBJ1-2 | 12 | . | TRBV28 | . | CASSLRGGGYTF | TGTGCCAGCAGTTTGCGAGGGGGTGGCTACACCTTC
TRBJ2-7 | 14 | TRBD2 | TRBV7-8 | . | CASSPTSGRSEQYF | TGTGCCAGCAGTCCGACTAGCGGGAGGTCCGAGCAGTACTTC
TRBJ2-1 | 12 | . | TRBV6-2/TRBV6-3 | . | CASSLTSNEQFF | TGTGCCAGCAGTCTTACTAGCAATGAGCAGTTCTTC
TRBJ1-5 | 15 | . | TRBV19 | . | CASKKIRQSNQPQHF | TGTGCCAGTAAGAAGATCCGACAGAGCAATCAGCCCCAGCATTTT
TRBJ2-2 | 14 | . | TRBV7-3 | . | CASSRTAYTGELFF | TGTGCCAGCAGCAGGACAGCTTACACCGGGGAGCTGTTTTTT
TRBJ2-7 | 15 | TRBD1 | TRBV28 | . | CASTHPTGLAYEQYF | TGTGCCAGCACCCACCCGACAGGGCTGGCCTACGAGCAGTACTTC
TRBJ2-7 | 17 | TRBD1 | TRBV5-1 | . | CASSLGTRDRLTYEQYF | TGCGCCAGCAGCTTGGGGACAAGGGACAGATTAACCTACGAGCAGTACTTC
TRBJ2-2 | 15 | . | TRBV6-5 | . | CASSYLGQNTGELFF | TGTGCCAGCAGTTACCTGGGACAGAACACCGGGGAGCTGTTTTTT
TRBJ1-1 | 13 | TRBD1 | TRBV5-1 | . | CASSPDRVNRAFF | TGCGCCAGCAGTCCCGACAGGGTTAACAGAGCTTTCTTT
TRBJ1-2 | 15 | . | TRBV6-5 | . | CASVTGTTPNYGYTF | TGTGCCAGCGTGACAGGTACTACACCTAACTATGGCTACACCTTC
TRBJ2-2 | 17 | TRBD1 | TRBV29-1 | . | CSVVPGTGGASTGELFF | TGCAGCGTTGTCCCCGGGACAGGGGGCGCGAGCACCGGGGAGCTGTTTTTT
TRBJ2-7 | 12 | . | TRBV28 | . | CASSTDSYEQYF | TGTGCCAGCAGTACAGACTCCTACGAGCAGTACTTC
TRBJ1-5 | 16 | . | TRBV28 | . | CASTQGGEIINQPQHF | TGTGCCAGCACCCAGGGAGGGGAGATTATCAATCAGCCCCAGCATTTT
TRBJ1-2 | 16 | . | TRBV5-1 | . | CASSLSEQGLGYGYTF | TGCGCCAGCAGCTTATCGGAACAGGGCCTAGGCTATGGCTACACCTTC
TRBJ2-7 | 16 | TRBD1 | TRBV9 | . | CASSAYRDRGSHEQYF | TGTGCCAGCAGCGCCTACCGGGACAGGGGAAGCCACGAGCAGTACTTC
TRBJ2-5 | 15 | . | TRBV7-7 | . | CASSLSVSRQETQYF | TGTGCCAGCAGCTTATCGGTCTCACGGCAAGAGACCCAGTACTTC
TRBJ1-2 | 15 | TRBD1 | TRBV4-2 | . | CASSQERTGGRGYTF | TGTGCCAGCAGCCAAGAAAGGACAGGGGGCCGGGGCTACACCTTC
TRBJ1-5 | 14 | . | TRBV7-9 | once | CASSLGRGNQPQHF | TGTGCCAGCAGCTTAGGGAGGGGCAATCAGCCCCAGCATTTT
TRBJ1-2 | 12 | TRBD1 | TRBV18 | . | CASSPDRGGYTF | TGTGCCAGCTCACCAGACAGGGGCGGCTACACCTTC
TRBJ1-6 | 17 | TRBD1 | TRBV7-6 | . | CASSLEGAGTYNSPLHF | TGTGCCAGCAGCTTAGAGGGGGCAGGGACCTATAATTCACCCCTCCACTTT
TRBJ2-7 | 15 | TRBD1 | TRBV27 | . | CASSSLTGMDYEQYF | TGTGCCAGCAGTTCCCTGACAGGGATGGACTACGAGCAGTACTTC
TRBJ1-4 | 15 | . | TRBV19 | . | CASRNRYLANEKLFF | TGTGCCAGTAGGAACAGGTATCTGGCTAATGAAAAACTGTTTTTT
TRBJ2-3 | 15 | TRBD2 | TRBV14 | . | CASSPLAGGPDTQYF | TGTGCCAGCAGCCCACTAGCGGGAGGGCCAGATACGCAGTATTTT
TRBJ1-5 | 14 | . | TRBV10-3 | . | CAISVGHSNQPQHF | TGTGCCATCAGTGTGGGACATAGCAATCAGCCCCAGCATTTT
TRBJ1-5 | 17 | . | TRBV28 | . | CASSSQVGQLLNQPQHF | TGTGCCAGCAGTTCGCAGGTCGGACAGTTACTAAATCAGCCCCAGCATTTT
TRBJ2-3 | 17 | TRBD2 | TRBV7-3 | . | CASSPSLAGFSTDTQYF | TGTGCCAGCAGCCCGTCACTAGCGGGCTTTAGCACAGATACGCAGTATTTT
TRBJ2-1 | 16 | TRBD2 | TRBV19 | . | CASHPGAGLSYNEQFF | TGTGCCAGTCACCCGGGTGCGGGACTATCCTACAATGAGCAGTTCTTC
TRBJ1-1 | 13 | . | TRBV5-1 | once | CASSFTDYTEAFF | TGCGCCAGCAGCTTCACAGATTACACTGAAGCTTTCTTT
TRBJ1-6 | 15 | TRBD1 | TRBV19 | . | CASSRTGGDDSPLHF | TGTGCCAGTAGTAGGACAGGGGGCGATGATTCACCCCTCCACTTT
TRBJ1-2 | 16 | TRBD1 | TRBV2 | . | CASTLHPGQGPYGYTF | TGTGCCAGCACCTTACATCCGGGACAGGGCCCCTATGGCTACACCTTC
TRBJ1-3 | 13 | . | TRBV18 | few | CASSPPAADTIYF | TGTGCCAGCTCACCACCCGCCGCGGACACCATATATTTT
TRBJ2-2 | 17 | TRBD2 | TRBV2 | . | CASSEARLAGGTGELFF | TGTGCCAGCAGTGAGGCCCGACTAGCGGGGGGCACCGGGGAGCTGTTTTTT
TRBJ1-2 | 13 | . | TRBV5-6 | many | CASSLGQGDGYTF | TGTGCCAGCAGCTTGGGCCAGGGTGATGGCTACACCTTC
TRBJ2-7 | 11 | . | TRBV7-9 | once | CASSLGPEQYF | TGTGCCAGCAGCTTGGGGCCAGAGCAGTACTTC
TRBJ2-7 | 14 | TRBD1 | TRBV19 | . | CASSMLGGQDEQYF | TGTGCCAGTAGTATGCTTGGGGGACAGGACGAGCAGTACTTC
TRBJ1-5 | 15 | . | TRBV28 | . | CASSLTGDSNQPQHF | TGTGCCAGCAGTCTCACGGGGGATAGCAATCAGCCCCAGCATTTT
TRBJ2-1 | 16 | . | TRBV28 | . | CASSAQPTRPDNEQFF | TGTGCCAGCAGTGCCCAACCGACTAGGCCGGACAATGAGCAGTTCTTC
TRBJ2-5 | 16 | TRBD2 | TRBV5-1 | . | CASSFLAGLAKETQYF | TGCGCCAGCAGCTTTCTTGCGGGACTAGCAAAAGAGACCCAGTACTTC
TRBJ2-1 | 13 | TRBD1 | TRBV18 | . | CASSPRDRDEQFF | TGTGCCAGCTCACCACGGGACAGGGATGAGCAGTTCTTC
TRBJ1-1 | 15 | . | TRBV28 | . | CASSRAGPGGTEAFF | TGTGCCAGCAGCCGGGCAGGGCCCGGAGGGACTGAAGCTTTCTTT
TRBJ1-2 | 13 | . | TRBV3-1/TRBV3-2 | . | CASSRLRKEGYTF | TGTGCCAGCAGCCGATTAAGGAAGGAGGGCTACACCTTC
TRBJ2-2 | 14 | . | TRBV24-1 | once | CATSDLFGPGELFF | TGTGCCACCAGTGATTTGTTTGGGCCCGGGGAGCTGTTTTTT
TRBJ2-2 | 13 | . | TRBV30 | . | CAWDRTLTGELFF | TGTGCCTGGGACAGGACGTTAACCGGGGAGCTGTTTTTT
TRBJ1-6 | 16 | . | TRBV9 | once | CASSDPSSSYNSPLHF | TGTGCCAGCAGTGATCCATCGAGCTCCTATAATTCACCCCTCCACTTT
TRBJ2-3 | 16 | TRBD2 | TRBV5-5 | . | CASSLELAIELGAQYF | TGTGCCAGCAGCTTGGAACTAGCGATTGAGCTAGGGGCGCAGTATTTT
TRBJ2-1 | 16 | TRBD2 | TRBV3-1/TRBV3-2 | . | CASSPRTSGRAQEQFF | TGTGCCAGCAGCCCCCGCACTAGCGGGAGGGCCCAAGAGCAGTTCTTC
TRBJ1-1 | 14 | TRBD1 | TRBV4-1 | . | CASSQDRGQTEAFF | TGCGCCAGCAGCCAAGACAGGGGGCAAACTGAAGCTTTCTTT
TRBJ2-4 | 18 | TRBD2 | TRBV7-8 | . | CASSLDSPSGWAKNIQYF | TGTGCCAGCAGCTTAGATTCCCCTAGCGGCTGGGCCAAAAACATTCAGTACTTC
TRBJ2-1 | 15 | TRBD1 | TRBV3-1/TRBV3-2 | . | CASSQGTGNYNEQFF | TGTGCCAGCAGCCAAGGGACAGGCAATTACAATGAGCAGTTCTTC
TRBJ2-3 | 14 | TRBD1 | TRBV27 | once | CASSSQGAGDTQYF | TGTGCCAGCAGTTCACAGGGGGCGGGAGATACGCAGTATTTT
TRBJ2-7 | 16 | . | TRBV14 | . | CASSPSQEISEYEQYF | TGTGCCAGCAGCCCGTCCCAAGAAATATCGGAGTACGAGCAGTACTTC
TRBJ2-7 | 13 | . | TRBV19 | . | CASSIGGEIEQYF | TGTGCCAGTAGTATTGGAGGGGAAATCGAGCAGTACTTC
TRBJ1-1 | 15 | TRBD1 | TRBV18 | . | CASSRGTGPNTEAFF | TGTGCCAGCTCACGCGGGACAGGGCCGAACACTGAAGCTTTCTTT
TRBJ1-6 | 15 | TRBD1 | TRBV28 | once | CASTGPGQGSSPLHF | TGTGCCAGCACCGGTCCGGGACAGGGAAGTTCACCCCTCCACTTT
TRBJ1-2 | 15 | . | TRBV7-3 | . | CASSQGVAGINGYTF | TGTGCCAGCAGCCAAGGGGTGGCAGGGATTAATGGCTACACCTTC